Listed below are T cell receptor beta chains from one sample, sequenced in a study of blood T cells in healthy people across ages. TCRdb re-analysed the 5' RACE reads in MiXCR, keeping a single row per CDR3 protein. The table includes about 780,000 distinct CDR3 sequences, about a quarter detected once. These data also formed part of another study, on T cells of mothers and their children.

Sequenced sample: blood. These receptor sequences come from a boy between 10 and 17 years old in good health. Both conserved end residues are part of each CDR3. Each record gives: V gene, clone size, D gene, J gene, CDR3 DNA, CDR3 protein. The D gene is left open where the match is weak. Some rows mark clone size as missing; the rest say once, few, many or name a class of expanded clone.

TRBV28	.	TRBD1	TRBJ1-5	TGTGCCAGCACGAGACAGGGGGGCCTTCAGCCCCAGCATTTT	CASTRQGGLQPQHF
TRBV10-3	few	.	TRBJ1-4	TGTGCCATCCGGGACAACGAAAAACTGTTTTTT	CAIRDNEKLFF
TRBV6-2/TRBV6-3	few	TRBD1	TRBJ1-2	TGTGCCAGCAACAAACAGGGGACAGTATATGGCTACACCTTC	CASNKQGTVYGYTF
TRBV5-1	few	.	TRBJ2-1	TGCGCCACCCAACAAGGAGGAGGCGCAATCAATGAGCAGTTCTTC	CATQQGGGAINEQFF
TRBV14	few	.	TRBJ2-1	TGTGCCAGCAGTCCTGACTACTTTTTTTACAATGAGCAGTTCTTC	CASSPDYFFYNEQFF
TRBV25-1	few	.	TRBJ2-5	TGTGCCAGCAGTGGCGGACAGATGTCCTTTTCGTACCAAGAGACCCAGTACTTC	CASSGGQMSFSYQETQYF
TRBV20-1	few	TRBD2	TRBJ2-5	TGCAGTGCTAGAGATGGGGGAGCGGGGGTTCGAGAGACCCAGTACTTC	CSARDGGAGVRETQYF
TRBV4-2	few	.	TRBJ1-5	TGTGCCAGCAGCCAAGGTGCGAGGGGGGGGAATCAGCCCCAGCATTTT	CASSQGARGGNQPQHF
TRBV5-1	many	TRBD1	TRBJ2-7	TGCGCCAGCAGCTTGACAGGACAGGGATACGAGCAGTACTTC	CASSLTGQGYEQYF
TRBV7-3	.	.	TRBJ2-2	TGTGCCAGCAGCCTCCAGGGTAACGCCGGGGAGCTGTTTTTT	CASSLQGNAGELFF
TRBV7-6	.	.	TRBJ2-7	TGTGCCAGCAGCTCCGAGTACCCTTACGAGCAGTACTTC	CASSSEYPYEQYF
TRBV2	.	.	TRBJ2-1	TGTGCCAGCAGTCTTACTCCAACAGGATACAATGAGCAGTTCTTC	CASSLTPTGYNEQFF
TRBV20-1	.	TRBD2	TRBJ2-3	TGCAGTGCGACACCGGGGGGAGGGATCACAGATACGCAGTATTTT	CSATPGGGITDTQYF
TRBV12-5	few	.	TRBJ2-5	TGTGCTAGTGGTTCGAGTCGGGGCCAAGAGACCCAGTACTTC	CASGSSRGQETQYF
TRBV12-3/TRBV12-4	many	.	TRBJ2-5	TGTGCCAGCAGCTTAGACGGGACCCAGTACTTC	CASSLDGTQYF
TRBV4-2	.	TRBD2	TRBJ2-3	TGTGCCAGCAGCCAAGAGCTAGCGGAATCCGCAGATACGCAGTATTTT	CASSQELAESADTQYF
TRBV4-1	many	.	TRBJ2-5	TGCGCCAGCAGCCGGGCGTTACAAGAGACCCAGTACTTC	CASSRALQETQYF
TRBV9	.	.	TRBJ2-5	TGTGCCAGCAGCCTCATTGGGACTGGAAGAGGGACCCAGTACTTC	CASSLIGTGRGTQYF
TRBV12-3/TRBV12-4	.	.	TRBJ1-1	TGTGCCAGCACCCCCTACAGAATCGACACTGAAGCTTTCTTT	CASTPYRIDTEAFF
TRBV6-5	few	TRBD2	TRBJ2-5	TGTGCCAGCAGGGGGAGCGGGAGGGGAGAGACCCAGTACTTC	CASRGSGRGETQYF
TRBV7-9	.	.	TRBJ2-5	TGTGCCAGCAGCTTAGATGGACAGTACCAAGAGACCCAGTACTTC	CASSLDGQYQETQYF
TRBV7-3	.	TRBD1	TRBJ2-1	TGTGCCAGCAGCTTAAGCCCAGCAGGGGGCGATGAGCAGTTCTTC	CASSLSPAGGDEQFF
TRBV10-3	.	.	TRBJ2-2	TGTGCCATCAGTGGATCGAGGGGGAGACACACCGGGGAGCTGTTTTTT	CAISGSRGRHTGELFF
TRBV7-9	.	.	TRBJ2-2	TGTGCCAGCAGCTCGTCCAAGGGGACCCGTGTGTGGGTCGGGGAGCTGTTTTTT	CASSSSKGTRVWVGELFF
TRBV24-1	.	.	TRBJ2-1	TGTGCCACCAGTGTGGAGCTGTACGGTGAGCAGTTCTTC	CATSVELYGEQFF
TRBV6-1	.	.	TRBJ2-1	TGTGCCAGCAGAGGGGATCTTAGCTCCTACAATGAGCAGTTCTTC	CASRGDLSSYNEQFF
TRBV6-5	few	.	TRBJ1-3	TGTGCCAGCAGTTCCTATTTCGGGCAGCTTACATCTGGAAACACCATATATTTT	CASSSYFGQLTSGNTIYF
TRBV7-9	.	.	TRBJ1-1	TGTGCCAGCAGCATTAGGTGGCCGCCAGTGAACACTGAAGCTTTCTTT	CASSIRWPPVNTEAFF
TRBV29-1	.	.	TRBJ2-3	TGCAGCCCCCAGTTGGCGGATACGCAGTATTTT	CSPQLADTQYF
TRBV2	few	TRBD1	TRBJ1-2	TGTGCCAGCAGCCCGGGGACAGGTCCTAACTATGGCTGCACCTTC	CASSPGTGPNYGCTF
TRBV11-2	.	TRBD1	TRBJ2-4	TGTGCCAGCAGCTTGACCGGGACAGAAAAAAACATTCAGTACTTC	CASSLTGTEKNIQYF
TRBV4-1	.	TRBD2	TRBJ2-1	TGCGCCAGCAGCCTGATAGGGTCTAGCGGGCGTACTGAGCAGTTCTTC	CASSLIGSSGRTEQFF
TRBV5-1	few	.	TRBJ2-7	TGCGCCAGCAGTTCCCCGAGAACGCCCGAGCAGTACTTC	CASSSPRTPEQYF
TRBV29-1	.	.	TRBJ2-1	TGCAGCGTTGGCGGGACAGTGGTCAATGAGCAGTTCTTC	CSVGGTVVNEQFF
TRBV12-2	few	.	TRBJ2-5	TGTGCAAGTCGCCCCCCACAGCGGGGGGGCTCATGTGGATTATCTACGGAGACCCAGTACTTC	CASRPPQRGGSCGLSTETQYF
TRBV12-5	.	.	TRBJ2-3	TGTGCTAGTGGTCCCCGGTTGGGTACGCAGTATTTT	CASGPRLGTQYF
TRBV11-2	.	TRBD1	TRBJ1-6	TGTGCCAGCAGCTTAGACGGACAGGGGCGATCACCCCTCCACTTT	CASSLDGQGRSPLHF
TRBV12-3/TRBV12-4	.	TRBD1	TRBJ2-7	TGTGCCAGCCTCGGACAGGGAAGCTACGAGCAGTACTTT	CASLGQGSYEQYF
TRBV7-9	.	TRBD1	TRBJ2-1	TGTGCCAGCAGCTTAGTACAGGGGTACAATGAGCAGTTCTTC	CASSLVQGYNEQFF
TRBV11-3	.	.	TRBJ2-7	TGTGCCAGCAGCTCTTCGACCCCGGTGGTGAACTACGAGCAGTACTTC	CASSSSTPVVNYEQYF
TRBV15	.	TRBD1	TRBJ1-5	TGTGCCACCAGCAGAGCGGGACAGAGATACAATCAGCCCCAGCATTTT	CATSRAGQRYNQPQHF
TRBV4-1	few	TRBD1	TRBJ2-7	TGCGCCAGCAGCCAAACGACAGGGATCTCCTACGAGCAGTACTTC	CASSQTTGISYEQYF
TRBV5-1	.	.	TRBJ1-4	TGCGCCAGCAGCTCGGGGGCCCGGTCGGTAGAAAAACTGTTTTTT	CASSSGARSVEKLFF
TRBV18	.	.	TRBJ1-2	TGTGCCAGCTCACCACAGCAGTCTAACTATGGCTGCACCTTC	CASSPQQSNYGCTF
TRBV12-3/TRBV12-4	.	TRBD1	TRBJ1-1	TGTGCCAGTACCAGGGGGCTTAGCACTGAAGCTTTCTTT	CASTRGLSTEAFF
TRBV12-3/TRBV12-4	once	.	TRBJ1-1	TGTGCCAGCAGTTTAGCGAACTCTTCCCAAGGGAACACTGAAGCTTTCTTT	CASSLANSSQGNTEAFF
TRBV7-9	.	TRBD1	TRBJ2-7	TGTGCCAGCAGGGAGACAGGGGTTACCTACGAGCAGTACTTC	CASRETGVTYEQYF
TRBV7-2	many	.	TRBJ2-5	TGTGCCAGCAGCTTAATAGAGACCCAGTACTTC	CASSLIETQYF
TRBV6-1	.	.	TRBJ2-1	TGTGCCAGCAGTGAAAGAAGGGGCAATGAGCAGTTCTTC	CASSERRGNEQFF
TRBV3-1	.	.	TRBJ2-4	TGTGCCAGCAGCCACGGCCACCGACTAGCCAAAAACATTCAGTACTTC	CASSHGHRLAKNIQYF
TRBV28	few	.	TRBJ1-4	TGTGCCAGCAGTTTAAGTCGGGGCGGGGGTGAAAAACTGTTTTTT	CASSLSRGGGEKLFF
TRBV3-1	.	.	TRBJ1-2	TGTGCCAGCAGCCAGGCTTCCGGGAGCTATGGCTACACCTTC	CASSQASGSYGYTF
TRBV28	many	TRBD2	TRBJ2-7	TGTGCCAGCAGTTTCCGAGGACTAGCGGGGGTTGGCGAGCAGTACTTC	CASSFRGLAGVGEQYF
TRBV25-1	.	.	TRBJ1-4	TGTGCCAGCAGTGAATGGTCGCCCCCGAGAGGTGAAAAACTGTTTTTT	CASSEWSPPRGEKLFF
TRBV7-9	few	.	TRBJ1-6	TGTGCCAGCAGCTCACAGGGTGCAGATAATTCACCCCTCCACTTT	CASSSQGADNSPLHF
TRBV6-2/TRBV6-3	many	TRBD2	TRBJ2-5	TGTGCCAGCAGCTCCGGGACTAGCGTAGAGACCCAGTACTTC	CASSSGTSVETQYF
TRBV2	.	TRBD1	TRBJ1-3	TGTGCCAGCAGTGAATTACAGGGGTTCTCTGGAAACACCATATATTTT	CASSELQGFSGNTIYF
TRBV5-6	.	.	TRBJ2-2	TGTGCCAGCAGCAGAAACGTTAGAACCGGGGAGCTGTTTTTT	CASSRNVRTGELFF
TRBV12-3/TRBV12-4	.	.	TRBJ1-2	TGTGCCAGCAGTTTTAGGGGCTGGGGGGCCTATGGCTACACCTTC	CASSFRGWGAYGYTF